Given below is one TCR beta chain in context. The V gene's germline CDR1 is MGHDK and CDR2 SYGVNS. Trimming removed 4 bases from V and 5 bases from J; junction bases left unmatched: 13. The CDR3 loop spans 17 amino acids. These data belong to a study of PD-1 blockade in mismatch repair-deficient tumors. The data were produced by immunoSEQ multiplex PCR, yet TCRdb's version contains in-frame clones alone and is incomplete. Of 20,000 to 25,000 clones listed, approximately 84% are singletons. The specimen was peripheral blood, collected 2 weeks after starting pembrolizumab. This receptor was taken from an adult with mismatch repair-deficient cancer. This chain links TRBV25-1 with TRBJ2-7, with 11 bases that match TRBD1. This CDR3 is CASSGPGQGGKNHEQYF. The CDR3 DNA reads as TGTGCCAGCAGTGGCCCGGGACAGGGGGGTAAGAACCACGAGCAGTACTTC.